This entry concerns a single T cell receptor (beta chain). This sample is drawn from a study of cytomegalovirus exposure and HLA in healthy donors. Though probably carrying unrecorded immune exposures, donors were nominally healthy at sampling. PCR primers comprised 60 Vbeta and 13 Jbeta primers. The table came from immunoSEQ multiplex PCR; TCRdb's copy has only in-frame clones and leaves some out. The data contain approximately 100,000 clones, 60% to 85% of them singletons. This CDR3 spans 15 amino acids. CDR1 is MNHNS and CDR2 is SASEGT in the germline V gene. Trimming left V 6 bases short and J 4 bases short, with 15 bases between.

This clonotype originated in a woman in her thirties or forties in good health and CMV-seropositive. Input material: PBMCs. The chain links TRBV6-1 to TRBJ2-2; D is uncertain. The CDR3 sequence: CASSRLGFRTGELFF. CDR3 sequence (DNA): TGTGCCAGCAGCCGACTCGGGTTTCGCACCGGGGAGCTGTTTTTT.